The next 18 T cell receptor beta chains were all read from a single sample in a study of cytomegalovirus exposure and HLA in healthy donors. The study ran its PCR with 60 Vbeta and 13 Jbeta primers. The data were produced by immunoSEQ multiplex PCR, yet TCRdb's version contains in-frame clones alone and is incomplete. The sample lists fewer than 150,000 clones, about 78% seen once, with around 3.7% in the top ten. Sequenced: PBMCs. The source is a man between 18 and 29 years old in good health and CMV-seronegative.

V gene TRBV5-1 combines with J gene TRBJ2-1, with TRBD1 as a possible D gene (5 bases). Trimming shortened V by 0 bases and J by 5 bases, and 9 bases separated the two germline ends. CDR1 is SGHRS, CDR2 YFSETQ, per germline. The CDR3 is made up of 14 amino acids. The DNA for the CDR3 is TGCGCCAGCAGCTTGGGGGGCCAGAACAATGAGCAGTTCTTC. Its protein product is CASSLGGQNNEQFF. The entire variable domain, with the rest obtained from reference TRBV5-1 and TRBJ2-1, is as follows: KAGVTQTPRYLIKTRGQQVTLSCSPISGHRSVSWYQQTPGQGLQFLFEYFSETQRNKGNFPGRFSGRQFSNSRSEMNVSTLELGDSALYLCASSLGGQNNEQFFGPGTRLTVL.

The V call is TRBV5-1, the J call TRBJ1-1; 7 nucleotides match TRBD1. CDR3 length equals 14 residues. V lost 3 bases to trimming and J lost 4 bases; unmatched junction nucleotides: 6. CDR1 is SGHRS and CDR2 is YFSETQ in the germline V gene. In DNA, the CDR3 is TGCGCCAGCAGCTGGCCCGACAGGGCCACTGAAGCTTTCTTT. It specifies CASSWPDRATEAFF.

CDR3 nucleotides: TGTGCCAGCAGCCAAGTGACAGGGGACAATCAGCCCCAGCATTTT. Translated, it gives CASSQVTGDNQPQHF. The genes are TRBV4-2 and TRBJ1-5, with 8 positions matching TRBD1. The CDR3 totals 15 residues. The J segment lost 3 bases and the V segment lost 1 base, leaving 2 bases of the junction unmatched. Looked up from germline, CDR1 is LGHNA and CDR2 is YNFKEQ.

This chain connects TRBV4-1 to TRBJ1-5, with D hard to call. V was shortened by 1 base and J by 2 bases, with 3 bases between the two germline ends. The CDR3 length is 13 residues. Per germline, CDR1 MGHRA and CDR2 YSYEKL. CDR3 sequence reads: CASSQAGNQPQHF. CDR3 nucleotides: TGCGCCAGCAGCCAAGCTGGCAATCAGCCCCAGCATTTT.

The rearrangement joins TRBV28 to TRBJ1-2; D ambiguous. CDR1 and CDR2 (germline): MDHEN, SYDVKM. This CDR3 is 12 amino acids long. V dropped 2 bases and J dropped 5 bases, with 6 bases sitting between them. The CDR3: CASSLEGYGYTF. The CDR3 nucleotides are TGTGCCAGCAGTTTAGAGGGATATGGCTACACCTTC.

This rearrangement joins TRBV19 to TRBJ2-6; 8 positions agree with TRBD1. CDR1 is LNHDA, CDR2 SQIVND, per germline (reference sequence). Losses at the gene ends were 11 bases for V and 2 bases for J; bases not matched to a gene: 8. This CDR3 is built from 15 residues. DNA for the CDR3: TGTGCCTCCTCACAGGGGGTGACTGGGGCCAACGTCCTGACTTTC. Its translation is CASSQGVTGANVLTF.

V usage is TRBV5-1 and J usage is TRBJ2-7; 8 bases fit TRBD1. The CDR3 is 13 residues long. Trimming cost V 0 bases and J 5 bases; bases outside gene matches: 1. Germline V gives CDR1 SGHRS, CDR2 YFSETQ. CDR3 sequence reads: CASSLEDRDEQYF. CDR3 in DNA: TGCGCCAGCAGCTTGGAGGACAGGGACGAGCAGTACTTC. The entire variable domain, with the rest obtained from reference TRBV5-1 and TRBJ2-7, is as follows: KAGVTQTPRYLIKTRGQQVTLSCSPISGHRSVSWYQQTPGQGLQFLFEYFSETQRNKGNFPGRFSGRQFSNSRSEMNVSTLELGDSALYLCASSLEDRDEQYFGPGTRLTVT.

The chain uses TRBV5-1 and TRBJ2-1, with 8 bases identical to TRBD1. The V and J ends lost 4 bases and 4 bases, in that order; junction bases with no gene match: 4. The length of the CDR3 is 14 residues. CDR1 is SGHRS and CDR2 is YFSETQ in the germline V gene. CDR3 in amino acids: CASSATGGYNEQFF. In DNA, the CDR3 is TGCGCCAGCAGCGCCACAGGGGGTTACAATGAGCAGTTCTTC.

This chain connects TRBV25-1 to TRBJ1-5; a weak D match, TRBD1 (5 bases). V lost 4 bases to trimming and J lost 3 bases, with 10 bases between them. The germline V gene has CDR1 MGHDK and CDR2 SYGVNS. The CDR3 is 14 residues long. As DNA, the CDR3 is TGTGCCAGCAGTGGGCGGGGCTCCAATCAGCCCCAGCATTTT. Its protein product is CASSGRGSNQPQHF.

The V gene is TRBV7-8, the J gene TRBJ2-7; weak D call: TRBD1 (6 bases). V lost 1 base and J 5 bases, leaving 18 bases between the germline ends. Germline CDR1 SGHVS, CDR2 FQNEAQ. The CDR3 length is 16 residues. CDR3 region: CASSLVARGVNHEQYF. As DNA, the CDR3 is TGTGCCAGCAGCTTAGTCGCCAGGGGCGTTAACCACGAGCAGTACTTC.

The chain carries TRBV2 and TRBJ1-5; 7 bases fit TRBD1. This CDR3 contains 14 residues. Germline V gene sequence: CDR1 SNHLY, CDR2 FYNNEI. J lost 7 bases, V lost 4 bases, and 7 bases had no gene match. In DNA form, the CDR3 reads TGTGCCAGCAGTGTGGAGGGGGCCGGGCAGCCCCAGCATTTT. Translating gives CASSVEGAGQPQHF.

The chain has TRBV27 and TRBJ2-1, with D possibly matching TRBD2 (7 bases). The germline gives CDR1 MNHEY, CDR2 SMNVEV (reference sequence). V lost 1 base and J 4 bases, leaving 17 bases between the germline ends. The CDR3 has 17 residues. The CDR3 nucleotides read TGTGCCAGCAGTTTATACATAAGGGGGGGGGCTTACAATGAGCAGTTCTTC. The encoded protein is CASSLYIRGGAYNEQFF.

This clone was observed once. The rearrangement uses TRBV7-9 and TRBJ2-7; 11 nucleotides match TRBD2. The CDR3 has 16 amino acids. After removal of 1 base from V and 7 bases from J, the junction contained 9 bases not matched to a gene. The V gene's germline CDR1 is SEHNR and CDR2 FQNEAQ (reference sequence). The CDR3: CASSLVVAGGPEEQYF. CDR3 sequence (DNA): TGTGCCAGCAGCTTAGTGGTAGCGGGAGGGCCGGAAGAGCAGTACTTC. Supplemented by reference TRBV7-9 and TRBJ2-7, the full variable domain reads DTGVSQNPRHKITKRGQNVTFRCDPISEHNRLYWYRQTLGQGPEFLTYFQNEAQLEKSRLLSDRFSAERPKGSFSTLEIQRTEQGDSAMYLCASSLVVAGGPEEQYFGPGTRLTVT.

The V and J genes are TRBV5-4 and TRBJ2-3, with TRBD2 matching 16 bases. This CDR3 is built from 17 residues. Losses at the gene ends were 3 bases for V and 7 bases for J; bases not matched to a gene: 8. Germline assignment: CDR1 SGHNT and CDR2 YYREEE (reference sequence). This CDR3 is CASSSGGTSGGVHTQYF. In nucleotides, the CDR3 is TGTGCCAGCAGCTCCGGTGGGACTAGCGGGGGGGTACATACGCAGTATTTT.

V gene TRBV15 combines with J gene TRBJ1-5, with 10 bases that match TRBD1. The germline V gene encodes CDR1 LNHNV and CDR2 YYDKDF (reference sequence). Trimming cost V 3 bases and J 6 bases; bases outside gene matches: 11. This CDR3 spans 17 amino acids. CDR3: CATSRGQGYGRGQPQHF. CDR3 DNA: TGTGCCACCAGCAGGGGACAGGGGTATGGTCGGGGTCAGCCCCAGCATTTT.

The V call is TRBV10-2, the J call TRBJ2-1; D might be TRBD2 (5 bases). The germline gives CDR1 WSHSY, CDR2 SAAADI. CDR3 length: 17 residues. The V end was cut by 4 bases, the J end by 3 bases, with 19 bases between. DNA for the CDR3: TGCGCCAGCAGTGTTGTAACCGGGAACATTCTCTACAATGAGCAGTTCTTC. As protein: CASSVVTGNILYNEQFF.

This clone has just one count. The V and J genes are TRBV30 and TRBJ2-1, with 10 bases fitting TRBD2. CDR3 length: 13 residues. Per the germline V gene, CDR1 is GTSNPN and CDR2 is SVGIG (reference sequence). Germline trimming cut 5 bases from V and 6 bases from J; bases unmatched to any gene: 4. CDR3 sequence reads: CAWDTSGVNEQFF. Written as DNA, the CDR3 is TGTGCCTGGGATACTAGCGGGGTCAATGAGCAGTTCTTC.

This clone was seen a handful of times. The CDR3 DNA follows: TGTGCCAGCAGTTCTACAGGGGGCGTTGAAAAACTGTTTTTT. It specifies CASSSTGGVEKLFF. This chain uses TRBV28 with TRBJ1-4, with 9 bases lining up with TRBD1. The CDR3 has 14 amino acids. The ends lost 4 bases at V and 7 bases at J; junction bases unmatched: 4. Germline V gene lookup returns CDR1 MDHEN and CDR2 SYDVKM.